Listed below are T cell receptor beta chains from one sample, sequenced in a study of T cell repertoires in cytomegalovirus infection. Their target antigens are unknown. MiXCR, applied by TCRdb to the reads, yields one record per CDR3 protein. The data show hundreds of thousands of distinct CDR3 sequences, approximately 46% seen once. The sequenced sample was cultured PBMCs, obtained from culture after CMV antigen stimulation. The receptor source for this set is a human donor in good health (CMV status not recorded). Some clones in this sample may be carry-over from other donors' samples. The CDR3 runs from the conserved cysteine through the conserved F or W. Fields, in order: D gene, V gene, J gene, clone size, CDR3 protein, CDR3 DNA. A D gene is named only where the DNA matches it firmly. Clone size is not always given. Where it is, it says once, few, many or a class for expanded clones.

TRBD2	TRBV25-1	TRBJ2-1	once	CASRGSGEKQSGYNEQFF	TGTGCCAGCAGGGGTAGCGGGGAGAAGCAGTCTGGGTACAATGAGCAGTTCTTC
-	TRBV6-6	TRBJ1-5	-	CASSEGYDDQPQHF	TGTGCCAGCAGTGAGGGATACGACGATCAGCCCCAGCATTTT
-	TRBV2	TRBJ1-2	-	CASRGEIGRYTF	TGTGCCAGCAGGGGGGAAATCGGACGGTACACCTTC
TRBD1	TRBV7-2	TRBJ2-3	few	CASSLAAGGSDTQYF	TGTGCCAGCAGCTTAGCGGCAGGGGGCAGCGATACGCAGTATTTT
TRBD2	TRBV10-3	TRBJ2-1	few	CAISDRTSGSGNEQFF	TGTGCCATCAGTGATAGGACTAGCGGGAGTGGGAATGAGCAGTTCTTC
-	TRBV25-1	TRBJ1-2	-	CASYDGESSGYTF	TGTGCCAGCTACGACGGGGAGTCTTCGGGCTACACCTTC
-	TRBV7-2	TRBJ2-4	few	CASRGLQNIQHF	TGTGCCAGCAGGGGATTGCAAAACATTCAGCACTTC
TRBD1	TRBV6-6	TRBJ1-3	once	CASSYGTGDSSGNTIYF	TGTGCCAGCAGTTACGGGACAGGAGATAGCTCTGGAAACACCATATATTTT
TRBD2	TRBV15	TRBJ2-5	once	CATSRDRGTSTQYF	TGTGCCACCAGCAGAGATCGAGGGACTAGTACCCAGTACTTC
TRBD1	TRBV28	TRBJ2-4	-	CASTVASGTGDARNIQYF	TGTGCCAGCACCGTAGCGAGCGGGACAGGGGATGCAAGAAACATTCAGTACTTC
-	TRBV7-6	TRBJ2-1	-	CASSLAGLPDNEQFF	TGTGCCAGCAGCTTAGCGGGACTCCCCGACAATGAGCAGTTCTTC
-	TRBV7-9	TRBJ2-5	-	CASSPVGVEGYF	TGTGCCAGCAGCCCGGTTGGCGTGGAGGGGTACTTC
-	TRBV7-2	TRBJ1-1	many	CATQIKTGMNTEAFF	TGTGCCACCCAAATTAAGACAGGCATGAACACTGAAGCTTTCTTT
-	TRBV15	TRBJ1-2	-	CATSRDINYGYTF	TGTGCCACCAGCAGAGATATTAACTATGGCTACACCTTC
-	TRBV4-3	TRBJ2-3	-	CASSQDLPPAQYF	TGCGCCAGCAGCCAAGATTTGCCCCCCGCGCAGTATTTT
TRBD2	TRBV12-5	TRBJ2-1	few	CASGLGLAGALEQFF	TGTGCTAGTGGTTTGGGGCTAGCGGGAGCGCTTGAGCAGTTCTTC
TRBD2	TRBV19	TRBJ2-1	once	CASIPKRGPYNEQFF	TGTGCCAGTATTCCCAAGCGGGGACCATACAATGAGCAGTTCTTC
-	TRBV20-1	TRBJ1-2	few	CSARDFGTNYGYTF	TGCAGTGCTAGAGATTTCGGGACAAACTATGGCTACACCTTC
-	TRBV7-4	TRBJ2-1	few	CASSQPWTRPHYNEQFF	TGTGCCAGCAGCCAACCTTGGACAAGGCCCCACTACAATGAGCAGTTCTTC
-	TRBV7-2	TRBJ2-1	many	CASSSGGPYNEQFF	TGTGCCAGCAGCTCCGGGGGGCCCTACAATGAGCAGTTCTTC
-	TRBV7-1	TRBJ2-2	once	CASSPRALMGGELFF	TGTGCCAGCAGCCCGAGGGCCCTGATGGGCGGGGAGCTGTTTTTT
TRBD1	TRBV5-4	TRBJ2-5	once	CASSPGQGGSQETQYF	TGTGCCAGCAGCCCAGGACAGGGTGGGAGCCAAGAGACCCAGTACTTC
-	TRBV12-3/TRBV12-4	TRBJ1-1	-	CASSLHGRNTEAFF	TGTGCCAGCAGTTTGCACGGCAGGAACACTGAAGCTTTCTTT
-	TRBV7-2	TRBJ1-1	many	CASSPGGWNTEAFF	TGTGCCAGCAGCCCCGGCGGCTGGAACACTGAAGCTTTCTTT
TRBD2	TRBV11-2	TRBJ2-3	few	CASSFSLAGGSSTQYF	TGTGCCAGCAGCTTCTCTTTAGCGGGGGGGTCTAGTACGCAGTATTTT
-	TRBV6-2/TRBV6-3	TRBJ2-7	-	CASHSRGEQYF	TGTGCCAGCCATAGCCGGGGTGAGCAGTACTTC
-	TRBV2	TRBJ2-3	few	CASSEEASTDTQYF	TGTGCCAGCAGTGAAGAAGCTAGCACAGATACGCAGTATTTT
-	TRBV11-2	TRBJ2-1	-	CASRRRGSVTHEQFF	TGTGCCAGCAGGAGGCGAGGCTCGGTAACCCATGAGCAGTTCTTC